A selection of T cell receptor beta chains follows, all from one sample in a study of Ad26.COV2.S vaccination and SARS-CoV-2 variants. Profiling relied on immunoSEQ multiplex PCR, and the TCRdb table lists in-frame clones only, not all of them. The sample carries about 400,000 clones, about 90% recorded once. This specimen was peripheral blood, taken in a trial of Ad26.COV2.S vaccine versus placebo. Receptor source: a person aged 18 to 59 who received the Ad26.COV2.S COVID-19 vaccine or a placebo. CDR3s include the opening cysteine and the closing phenylalanine or tryptophan. The order of the fields is CDR3 protein, CDR3 DNA, V gene, D gene, J gene, clone size, CDR3 length. The D gene is left open where the match is weak. Some rows mark clone size as missing; the rest say once, few, many or name a class of expanded clone.

cdr3_aa: CASSLPPGLPSYEQYF; cdr3_nt: TGTGCCAGCAGTCTACCACCGGGACTTCCATCCTACGAGCAGTACTTC; v_call: TRBV6-2/TRBV6-3; d_call: NA; j_call: TRBJ2-7; clone_size: NA; cdr3_length: 16
cdr3_aa: CASSLKGGGAHEQYF; cdr3_nt: TGTGCCAGCAGCTTAAAGGGCGGGGGGGCCCACGAGCAGTACTTC; v_call: TRBV7-2; d_call: TRBD2; j_call: TRBJ2-7; clone_size: NA; cdr3_length: 15
cdr3_aa: CASRPDRGGREKLFF; cdr3_nt: TGTGCCAGCAGGCCCGATAGGGGGGGAAGGGAAAAACTGTTTTTT; v_call: TRBV6-5; d_call: NA; j_call: TRBJ1-4; clone_size: NA; cdr3_length: 15
cdr3_aa: CASSGKGANNEQFF; cdr3_nt: TGTGCCAGCAGTGGAAAAGGGGCGAACAATGAGCAGTTCTTC; v_call: TRBV25-1; d_call: NA; j_call: TRBJ2-1; clone_size: NA; cdr3_length: 14
cdr3_aa: CASSLGGTGGSGANVLTF; cdr3_nt: TGTGCCAGCAGCTTGGGCGGCACAGGGGGCTCTGGGGCCAACGTCCTGACTTTC; v_call: TRBV5-4; d_call: TRBD1; j_call: TRBJ2-6; clone_size: NA; cdr3_length: 18
cdr3_aa: CASSLDGGLGWEQYF; cdr3_nt: TGTGCCAGCAGTCTTGACGGGGGGCTGGGTTGGGAGCAGTACTTC; v_call: TRBV7-2; d_call: NA; j_call: TRBJ2-7; clone_size: NA; cdr3_length: 15
cdr3_aa: CASSQVGSASTDTQYF; cdr3_nt: TGTGCCAGCAGCCAAGTGGGCAGTGCTAGCACAGATACGCAGTATTTT; v_call: TRBV3-1/TRBV3-2; d_call: NA; j_call: TRBJ2-3; clone_size: NA; cdr3_length: 16
cdr3_aa: CASSPSLGETRGYTF; cdr3_nt: TGTGCCAGCTCACCCAGTTTAGGGGAAACTCGCGGCTACACCTTC; v_call: TRBV18; d_call: NA; j_call: TRBJ1-2; clone_size: NA; cdr3_length: 15
cdr3_aa: CASSPRVGGYEQYF; cdr3_nt: TGTGCCAGCAGCCCCCGGGTAGGGGGCTACGAGCAGTACTTC; v_call: TRBV9; d_call: NA; j_call: TRBJ2-7; clone_size: NA; cdr3_length: 14
cdr3_aa: CASSIPRVDRAPNTEAFF; cdr3_nt: TGTGCCAGTAGTATACCCCGGGTGGATAGGGCTCCAAACACTGAAGCTTTCTTT; v_call: TRBV19; d_call: NA; j_call: TRBJ1-1; clone_size: NA; cdr3_length: 18
cdr3_aa: CASSLAQWGHLKNQPQHF; cdr3_nt: TGTGCCAGCAGCTTAGCACAATGGGGACACCTTAAGAATCAGCCCCAGCATTTT; v_call: TRBV7-2; d_call: NA; j_call: TRBJ1-5; clone_size: NA; cdr3_length: 18
cdr3_aa: CASSQVPSTGGYSGYTF; cdr3_nt: TGCGCCAGCAGCCAAGTCCCTTCTACAGGGGGGTATTCTGGCTACACCTTC; v_call: TRBV4-1; d_call: TRBD1; j_call: TRBJ1-2; clone_size: few; cdr3_length: 17
cdr3_aa: CASSTGPYEQYF; cdr3_nt: TGTGCCAGCAGCACGGGCCCCTACGAGCAGTACTTC; v_call: TRBV28; d_call: NA; j_call: TRBJ2-7; clone_size: few; cdr3_length: 12
cdr3_aa: CASSRPVDRRQPQHF; cdr3_nt: TGTGCCAGCAGCCGGCCAGTTGACCGACGTCAGCCCCAGCATTTT; v_call: TRBV3-1/TRBV3-2; d_call: NA; j_call: TRBJ1-5; clone_size: NA; cdr3_length: 15
cdr3_aa: CSVEEPPQETQYF; cdr3_nt: TGCAGCGTTGAAGAGCCGCCGCAAGAGACCCAGTACTTC; v_call: TRBV29-1; d_call: NA; j_call: TRBJ2-5; clone_size: NA; cdr3_length: 13
cdr3_aa: CASSETGYTGELFF; cdr3_nt: TGTGCCAGCAGCGAGACAGGCTACACCGGGGAGCTGTTTTTT; v_call: TRBV7-2; d_call: NA; j_call: TRBJ2-2; clone_size: NA; cdr3_length: 14
cdr3_aa: CASSEQGTGSTEAFF; cdr3_nt: TGCGCCAGCAGTGAGCAAGGGACAGGGTCAACTGAAGCTTTCTTT; v_call: TRBV10-1; d_call: TRBD1; j_call: TRBJ1-1; clone_size: NA; cdr3_length: 15
cdr3_aa: CASSIVQGNEQFF; cdr3_nt: TGTGCCAGTAGTATAGTCCAGGGAAATGAGCAGTTCTTC; v_call: TRBV19; d_call: NA; j_call: TRBJ2-1; clone_size: once; cdr3_length: 13
cdr3_aa: CASSQDSASGRRYEQYF; cdr3_nt: TGCGCCAGCAGCCAAGATTCCGCTAGCGGTCGGAGGTACGAGCAGTACTTC; v_call: TRBV4-1; d_call: TRBD2; j_call: TRBJ2-7; clone_size: NA; cdr3_length: 17
cdr3_aa: CASFTPAGGLGNTIYF; cdr3_nt: TGTGCCAGCTTTACCCCAGCCGGGGGGCTCGGAAACACCATATATTTT; v_call: TRBV2; d_call: NA; j_call: TRBJ1-3; clone_size: NA; cdr3_length: 16
cdr3_aa: CASSFLDKNYGYTF; cdr3_nt: TGTGCCAGCAGCTTTCTGGACAAGAACTATGGCTACACCTTC; v_call: TRBV5-6; d_call: NA; j_call: TRBJ1-2; clone_size: NA; cdr3_length: 14
cdr3_aa: CSVDVGGTEAFF; cdr3_nt: TGCAGCGTTGATGTAGGGGGCACTGAAGCTTTCTTT; v_call: TRBV29-1; d_call: NA; j_call: TRBJ1-1; clone_size: once; cdr3_length: 12
cdr3_aa: CASSFGDRDAYEQYF; cdr3_nt: TGTGCCAGCAGTTTTGGGGACAGGGATGCCTACGAGCAGTACTTC; v_call: TRBV28; d_call: TRBD1; j_call: TRBJ2-7; clone_size: NA; cdr3_length: 15
cdr3_aa: CASSQNPRSSYEQYF; cdr3_nt: TGTGCCAGCAGCCAAAACCCAAGGAGCTCCTACGAGCAGTACTTC; v_call: TRBV3-1/TRBV3-2; d_call: NA; j_call: TRBJ2-7; clone_size: NA; cdr3_length: 15
cdr3_aa: CASSSPTSGGADTGELFF; cdr3_nt: TGTGCCAGCAGCTCTCCGACTAGCGGGGGGGCTGACACCGGGGAGCTGTTTTTT; v_call: TRBV11-2; d_call: TRBD2; j_call: TRBJ2-2; clone_size: NA; cdr3_length: 18
cdr3_aa: CASSLNRGPGYTF; cdr3_nt: TGCGCCAGCAGCCTGAACAGGGGGCCTGGCTACACCTTC; v_call: TRBV5-1; d_call: TRBD1; j_call: TRBJ1-2; clone_size: NA; cdr3_length: 13
cdr3_aa: CASSTGGARDTQYF; cdr3_nt: TGTGCCAGCAGCACTGGGGGGGCGAGGGATACGCAGTATTTT; v_call: TRBV9; d_call: NA; j_call: TRBJ2-3; clone_size: NA; cdr3_length: 14
cdr3_aa: CASGAGGAYNSPLHF; cdr3_nt: TGTGCCAGCGGGGCGGGGGGCGCCTATAATTCACCCCTCCACTTT; v_call: TRBV6-5; d_call: NA; j_call: TRBJ1-6; clone_size: NA; cdr3_length: 15
cdr3_aa: CASSLATGNNQPQHF; cdr3_nt: TGTGCCAGCAGCTTAGCCACAGGAAACAATCAGCCCCAGCATTTT; v_call: TRBV7-9; d_call: NA; j_call: TRBJ1-5; clone_size: NA; cdr3_length: 15
cdr3_aa: CAISYRDHEQYF; cdr3_nt: TGTGCCATCAGCTACAGGGATCACGAGCAGTACTTC; v_call: TRBV10-3; d_call: NA; j_call: TRBJ2-7; clone_size: NA; cdr3_length: 12
cdr3_aa: CASSLGPGVWGNQPQHF; cdr3_nt: TGTGCCAGCAGTTTAGGTCCCGGGGTTTGGGGCAATCAGCCCCAGCATTTT; v_call: TRBV28; d_call: NA; j_call: TRBJ1-5; clone_size: NA; cdr3_length: 17
cdr3_aa: CASSLGVGSYEQYF; cdr3_nt: TGTGCCAGCAGTTTAGGGGTGGGTTCCTACGAGCAGTACTTC; v_call: TRBV27; d_call: NA; j_call: TRBJ2-7; clone_size: NA; cdr3_length: 14
cdr3_aa: CASSLSDRGYGYTF; cdr3_nt: TGTGCCAGCAGCTTATCTGACAGGGGCTATGGCTACACCTTC; v_call: TRBV7-8; d_call: TRBD1; j_call: TRBJ1-2; clone_size: NA; cdr3_length: 14
cdr3_aa: CASSLRAGVATDTQYF; cdr3_nt: TGTGCCAGCAGCTTAAGGGCGGGGGTGGCGACAGATACGCAGTATTTT; v_call: TRBV7-9; d_call: TRBD2; j_call: TRBJ2-3; clone_size: NA; cdr3_length: 16
cdr3_aa: CSVVLGGNEQFF; cdr3_nt: TGCAGCGTTGTTCTAGGAGGGAATGAGCAGTTCTTC; v_call: TRBV29-1; d_call: NA; j_call: TRBJ2-1; clone_size: NA; cdr3_length: 12
cdr3_aa: CASSPQFSQGGDTQYF; cdr3_nt: TGTGCCAGCTCACCACAGTTTAGCCAGGGGGGAGATACGCAGTATTTT; v_call: TRBV18; d_call: NA; j_call: TRBJ2-3; clone_size: NA; cdr3_length: 16
cdr3_aa: CAISESASGGAYEQFF; cdr3_nt: TGTGCCATCAGTGAGTCAGCTAGCGGGGGGGCATATGAGCAGTTCTTC; v_call: TRBV10-3; d_call: TRBD2; j_call: TRBJ2-1; clone_size: NA; cdr3_length: 16
cdr3_aa: CASSRPKDPGQPQETQYF; cdr3_nt: TGTGCCAGCAGCCGACCCAAGGACCCGGGACAGCCGCAAGAGACCCAGTACTTC; v_call: TRBV7-9; d_call: TRBD1; j_call: TRBJ2-5; clone_size: NA; cdr3_length: 18
cdr3_aa: CASSLDRDQETQYF; cdr3_nt: TGTGCCAGCAGCTTGGACAGGGACCAAGAGACCCAGTACTTC; v_call: TRBV11-3; d_call: TRBD1; j_call: TRBJ2-5; clone_size: NA; cdr3_length: 14
cdr3_aa: CASGTSGHTDTQYF; cdr3_nt: TGTGCCAGCGGTACTAGCGGACACACAGATACGCAGTATTTT; v_call: TRBV7-2; d_call: TRBD2; j_call: TRBJ2-3; clone_size: NA; cdr3_length: 14
cdr3_aa: CSVYSPSRGTEAFF; cdr3_nt: TGCAGCGTTTATAGCCCTTCAAGGGGAACTGAAGCTTTCTTT; v_call: TRBV29-1; d_call: NA; j_call: TRBJ1-1; clone_size: NA; cdr3_length: 14
cdr3_aa: CASNRDSNQPQHF; cdr3_nt: TGTGCCAGCAACAGAGATAGCAATCAGCCCCAGCATTTT; v_call: TRBV2; d_call: NA; j_call: TRBJ1-5; clone_size: NA; cdr3_length: 13
cdr3_aa: CASSLGGGIYNEQFF; cdr3_nt: TGTGCCAGCAGCCTCGGCGGCGGGATATACAATGAGCAGTTCTTC; v_call: TRBV7-8; d_call: NA; j_call: TRBJ2-1; clone_size: NA; cdr3_length: 15
cdr3_aa: CASSLAGNTEAFF; cdr3_nt: TGTGCCAGCAGCTTAGCGGGGAACACTGAAGCTTTCTTT; v_call: TRBV7-9; d_call: NA; j_call: TRBJ1-1; clone_size: NA; cdr3_length: 13
cdr3_aa: CASSPPTGGGNQPQHF; cdr3_nt: TGTGCCAGCAGTCCGCCGACAGGAGGTGGCAATCAGCCCCAGCATTTT; v_call: TRBV6-2/TRBV6-3; d_call: NA; j_call: TRBJ1-5; clone_size: NA; cdr3_length: 16
cdr3_aa: CATSRLTGGTETQYF; cdr3_nt: TGTGCCACCAGCAGATTGACAGGGGGCACAGAGACCCAGTACTTC; v_call: TRBV15; d_call: TRBD1; j_call: TRBJ2-5; clone_size: NA; cdr3_length: 15
cdr3_aa: CASSLNEQFF; cdr3_nt: TGTGCCAGCAGTCTCAATGAGCAGTTCTTC; v_call: TRBV12-3/TRBV12-4; d_call: NA; j_call: TRBJ2-1; clone_size: NA; cdr3_length: 10
cdr3_aa: CASSKVADQADEAFF; cdr3_nt: TGTGCCAGCAGCAAAGTGGCGGATCAGGCCGATGAAGCTTTCTTT; v_call: TRBV21-1; d_call: NA; j_call: TRBJ1-1; clone_size: NA; cdr3_length: 15
cdr3_aa: CASNVQGTLAPYGYTF; cdr3_nt: TGTGCCAGTAATGTTCAGGGGACCCTTGCTCCCTATGGCTACACCTTC; v_call: TRBV19; d_call: NA; j_call: TRBJ1-2; clone_size: NA; cdr3_length: 16
cdr3_aa: CASSLMGGTNEKLFF; cdr3_nt: TGTGCCAGCAGTTTAATGGGTGGAACTAATGAAAAACTGTTTTTT; v_call: TRBV27; d_call: NA; j_call: TRBJ1-4; clone_size: NA; cdr3_length: 15
cdr3_aa: CASGLGVGANTEAFF; cdr3_nt: TGTGCTAGTGGTCTTGGTGTTGGAGCGAACACTGAAGCTTTCTTT; v_call: TRBV12-5; d_call: NA; j_call: TRBJ1-1; clone_size: NA; cdr3_length: 15
cdr3_aa: CASSPPGGMNTEAFF; cdr3_nt: TGTGCCAGCAGCCCCCCTGGGGGAATGAACACTGAAGCTTTCTTT; v_call: TRBV5-4; d_call: NA; j_call: TRBJ1-1; clone_size: NA; cdr3_length: 15
cdr3_aa: CASSESGGAYNEQFF; cdr3_nt: TGTGCCAGCTCAGAGAGCGGGGGGGCCTACAATGAGCAGTTCTTC; v_call: TRBV18; d_call: TRBD2; j_call: TRBJ2-1; clone_size: NA; cdr3_length: 15
cdr3_aa: CASSKMGQEETQYF; cdr3_nt: TGTGCCAGCAGTAAAATGGGGCAAGAAGAGACCCAGTACTTC; v_call: TRBV2; d_call: NA; j_call: TRBJ2-5; clone_size: NA; cdr3_length: 14
cdr3_aa: CASSSTSGQGRNEQFF; cdr3_nt: TGTGCCAGCAGCTCTACCTCGGGACAGGGGAGGAATGAGCAGTTCTTC; v_call: TRBV11-2; d_call: TRBD1; j_call: TRBJ2-1; clone_size: once; cdr3_length: 16